One T cell receptor (beta chain) is described in this entry. This entry is derived from a study of T cell repertoires in MIS-A myocarditis. Clones were read by immunoSEQ multiplex PCR, and TCRdb kept only the in-frame ones, dropping some. The sample holds about 9,200 clones, roughly 89% seen once. Germline values: CDR1 MNHNS, CDR2 SASEGT. V lost 1 base, J lost 8 bases, and 20 bases lay in between. The CDR3 is 16 amino acids. The sample comprised thoracic lymph node tissue obtained at autopsy. This chain uses TRBV6-1 with TRBJ1-2; D is undetermined. The source of this sequence is a man aged 18 to 30 with fulminant myocarditis from multisystem inflammatory syndrome in adults (MIS-A) after COVID-19. The CDR3 nucleotides are TGTGCCAGCAGTGAAGGCCTATCTCTCCCCAGTCCCGGCTACACCTTC. Translation gives CASSEGLSLPSPGYTF.